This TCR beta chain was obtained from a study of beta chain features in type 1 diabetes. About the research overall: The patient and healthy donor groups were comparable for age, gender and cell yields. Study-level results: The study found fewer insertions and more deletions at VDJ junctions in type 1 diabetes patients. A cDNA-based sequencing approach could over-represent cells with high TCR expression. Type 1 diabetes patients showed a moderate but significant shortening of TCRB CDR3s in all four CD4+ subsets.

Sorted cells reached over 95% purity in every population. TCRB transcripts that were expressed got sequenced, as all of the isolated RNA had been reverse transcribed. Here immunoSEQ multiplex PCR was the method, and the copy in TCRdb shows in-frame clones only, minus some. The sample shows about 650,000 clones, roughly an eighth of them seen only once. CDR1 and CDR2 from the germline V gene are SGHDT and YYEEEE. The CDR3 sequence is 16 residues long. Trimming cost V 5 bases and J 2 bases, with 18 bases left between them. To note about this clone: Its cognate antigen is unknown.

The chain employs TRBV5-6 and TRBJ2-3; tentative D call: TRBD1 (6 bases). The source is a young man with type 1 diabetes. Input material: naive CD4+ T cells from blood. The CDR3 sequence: CASSSTGTPLTDTQYF. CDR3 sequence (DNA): TGTGCCAGCAGTTCTACCGGGACACCCCTCACAGATACGCAGTATTTT.